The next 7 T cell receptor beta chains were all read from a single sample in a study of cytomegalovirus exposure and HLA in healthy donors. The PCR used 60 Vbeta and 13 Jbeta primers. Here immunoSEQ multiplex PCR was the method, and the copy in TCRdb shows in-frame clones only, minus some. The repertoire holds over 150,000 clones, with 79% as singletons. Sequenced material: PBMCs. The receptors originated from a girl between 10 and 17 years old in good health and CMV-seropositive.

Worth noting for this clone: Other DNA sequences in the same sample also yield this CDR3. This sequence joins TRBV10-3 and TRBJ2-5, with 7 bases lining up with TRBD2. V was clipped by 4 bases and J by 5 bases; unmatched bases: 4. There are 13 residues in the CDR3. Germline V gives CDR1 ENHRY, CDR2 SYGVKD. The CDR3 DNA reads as TGTGCCATCAGTGTCGGGGGAGGGGAGACCCAGTACTTC. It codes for CAISVGGGETQYF.

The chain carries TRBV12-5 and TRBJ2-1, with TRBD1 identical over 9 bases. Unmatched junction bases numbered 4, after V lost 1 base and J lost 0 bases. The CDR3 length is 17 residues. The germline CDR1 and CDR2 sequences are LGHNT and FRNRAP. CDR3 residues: CASGLAGQGGSYNEQFF. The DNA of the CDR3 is TGTGCTAGTGGTTTGGCGGGACAGGGAGGCTCCTACAATGAGCAGTTCTTC.

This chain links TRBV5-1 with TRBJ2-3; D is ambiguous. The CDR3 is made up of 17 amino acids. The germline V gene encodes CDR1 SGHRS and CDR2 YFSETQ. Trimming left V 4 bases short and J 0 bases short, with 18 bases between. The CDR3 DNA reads TGCGCCAGCAGCGTGCTGGCGGCGACGTCTAGCACAGATACGCAGTATTTT. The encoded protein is CASSVLAATSSTDTQYF.

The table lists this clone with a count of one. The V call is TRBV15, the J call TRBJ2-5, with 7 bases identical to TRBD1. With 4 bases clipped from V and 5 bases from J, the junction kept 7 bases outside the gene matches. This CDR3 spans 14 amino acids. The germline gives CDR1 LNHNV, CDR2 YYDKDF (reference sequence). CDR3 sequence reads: CATSKQGIRETQYF. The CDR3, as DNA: TGTGCCACCAGCAAACAGGGGATTCGCGAGACCCAGTACTTC.

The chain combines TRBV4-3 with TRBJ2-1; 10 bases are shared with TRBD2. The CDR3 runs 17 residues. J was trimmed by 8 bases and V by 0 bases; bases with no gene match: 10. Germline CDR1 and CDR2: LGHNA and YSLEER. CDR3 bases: TGCGCCAGCAGCCAAGATAGGAGGGCTAGCGGGGGTGATGAGCAGTTCTTC. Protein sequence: CASSQDRRASGGDEQFF.

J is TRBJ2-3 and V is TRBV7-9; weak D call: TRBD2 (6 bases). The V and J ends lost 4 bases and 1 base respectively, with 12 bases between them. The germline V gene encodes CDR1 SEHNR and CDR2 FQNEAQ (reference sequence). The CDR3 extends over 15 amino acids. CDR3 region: CASSSQGGGTDTQYF. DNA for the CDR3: TGTGCCAGCAGCTCTCAGGGCGGGGGCACAGATACGCAGTATTTT.

This CDR3 reads CSARITDTQYF. The CDR3 bases are TGCAGTGCTAGAATAACAGATACGCAGTATTTT. The chain links TRBV20-1 to TRBJ2-3; no clear D gene. V was shortened by 2 bases and J by 3 bases, with 3 bases between the two germline ends. The CDR3 has 11 residues. CDR1 and CDR2 (germline): DFQATT, SNEGSKA (reference sequence).